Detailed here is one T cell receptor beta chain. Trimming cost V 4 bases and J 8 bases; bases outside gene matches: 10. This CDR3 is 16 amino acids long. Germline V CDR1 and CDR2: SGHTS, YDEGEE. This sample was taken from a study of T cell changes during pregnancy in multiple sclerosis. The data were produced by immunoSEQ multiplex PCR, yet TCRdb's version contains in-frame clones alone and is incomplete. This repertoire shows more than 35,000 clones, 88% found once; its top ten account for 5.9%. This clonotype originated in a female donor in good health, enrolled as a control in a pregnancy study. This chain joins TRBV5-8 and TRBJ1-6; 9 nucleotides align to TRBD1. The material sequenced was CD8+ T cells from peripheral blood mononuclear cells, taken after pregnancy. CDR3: CASSPLDRGGYSPLHF. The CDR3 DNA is TGTGCCAGCAGCCCTTTGGACAGGGGTGGGTATTCACCCCTCCACTTT.